These 23 T cell receptor beta chains share one sample of origin, sequenced in a study of cytomegalovirus exposure and HLA in healthy donors. 13 Jbeta primers and 60 Vbeta primers were used for the PCR. Assay used: immunoSEQ multiplex PCR; TCRdb lists only in-frame clones, some missing. The table shows some 110,000 clones, with around three quarters occurring only once. Sequencing was carried out using PBMCs. These receptors came from a woman aged 18-35 years in good health and CMV-seropositive.

The rearrangement joins TRBV28 to TRBJ2-3; D perhaps matches TRBD2 (6 bases). Germline loops: CDR1 MDHEN, CDR2 SYDVKM. The V end was cut by 6 bases, the J end by 2 bases, with 12 bases between. The CDR3 loop spans 14 amino acids. The CDR3 DNA sequence: TGTGCCAGCAGGTCCGGGACTTCCACAGATACGCAGTATTTT. The encoded protein is CASRSGTSTDTQYF.

This clone has just one count. V gene TRBV15 combines with J gene TRBJ1-3, with D possibly TRBD1 on 6 matching bases. The V gene lost 1 base and the J gene lost 1 base, with 11 bases spanning the gap. The germline V gene encodes CDR1 LNHNV and CDR2 YYDKDF (reference sequence). This CDR3 contains 16 residues. For the CDR3, the DNA is TGTGCCACCAGCAGAGGTGAGGACAGATCTGGAAACACCATATATTTT. Amino acids: CATSRGEDRSGNTIYF.

This clone turned up a few times. The chain is built from TRBV28 and TRBJ2-7, with 9 nucleotides matching TRBD2. The CDR3 runs 16 residues. The trim removed 3 bases at V and 7 bases at J, leaving 13 bases unmatched. Looked up from germline, CDR1 is MDHEN and CDR2 is SYDVKM. CDR3 region: CASSLPLAGPTGEQYF. DNA of the CDR3: TGTGCCAGCAGTTTGCCTCTAGCGGGACCAACGGGGGAGCAGTACTTC.

In the case of this clone: The junction departs from the called germline gene at one end, perhaps through a read error. This chain uses TRBV6-5 with TRBJ2-5; D gene unclear. CDR3 length equals 13 residues. Germline V gene lookup returns CDR1 MNHEY and CDR2 SVGAGI. CDR3 DNA: TGTGCCACCAGTTATGACTTGAAAGAGACCCAGTACTTC. Translation gives CATSYDLKETQYF.

This rearrangement joins TRBV5-1 to TRBJ1-1; 8 bases are a match to TRBD1. The germline V gene has CDR1 SGHRS and CDR2 YFSETQ. V lost 0 bases to trimming and J lost 3 bases; unmatched junction nucleotides: 7. This CDR3 region has 16 residues. CDR3: CASSLDAGGRDTEAFF. CDR3 coding DNA: TGCGCCAGCAGCTTGGATGCAGGGGGCAGGGACACTGAAGCTTTCTTT.

This sequence joins TRBV2 and TRBJ1-5; D might be TRBD1 (6 bases). The V gene lost 4 bases and the J gene lost 6 bases, with 10 bases spanning the gap. CDR3 length: 13 amino acids. The germline gives CDR1 SNHLY, CDR2 FYNNEI. The CDR3 reads CASSGTVGQPQHF. In DNA, the CDR3 is TGTGCCAGCAGTGGGACAGTGGGTCAGCCCCAGCATTTT.

V is TRBV4-1 and J is TRBJ1-2; 11 positions match TRBD1. V lost 1 base, J lost 3 bases, and 4 bases stayed unmatched. The germline V gene encodes CDR1 MGHRA and CDR2 YSYEKL. This CDR3 is built from 16 residues. The CDR3 region has the DNA TGCGCCAGCAGCCAAGTTGGACAGGGGGCGGACTATGGCTACACCTTC. This gives the protein CASSQVGQGADYGYTF.

The chain joins TRBV2 to TRBJ1-1; D call uncertain. The CDR3 consists of 12 residues. The V end was cut by 6 bases, the J end by 4 bases, with 9 bases between. CDR1 is SNHLY, CDR2 FYNNEI, per germline. CDR3 nucleotides: TGTGCCAGCAGACAATTCCCCACTGAAGCTTTCTTT. It codes for CASRQFPTEAFF.

V usage is TRBV6-5 and J usage is TRBJ2-7; 12 positions agree with TRBD2. V trimming: 8 bases; J trimming: 7 bases; junction bases outside the gene matches: 9. The CDR3 is 14 amino acids. CDR1 and CDR2 from the germline V gene are MNHEY and SVGAGI. CDR3 sequence (DNA): TGTGCCAGCTCACGACTAGCGGGAGAGGATGAGCAGTACTTC. This encodes CASSRLAGEDEQYF.

In the case of this clone: Mismatch with germline at one junction end may stem from a read error. The genes are TRBV6-1 and TRBJ1-3; TRBD1 matches 7 bases. The germline V gene encodes CDR1 MNHNS and CDR2 SASEGT. There are 17 residues in the CDR3. CDR3 residues: CVSSEVFQGGAGNTIYF. CDR3 sequence (DNA): TGTGTCAGCAGTGAAGTGTTCCAGGGGGGAGCTGGAAACACCATATATTTT.

V and J are TRBV28 and TRBJ2-1; 7 bases fit TRBD2. Germline assignment: CDR1 MDHEN and CDR2 SYDVKM. V shed 6 bases, J shed 4 bases, and the junction held 6 bases outside the gene matches. The CDR3 is 14 amino acids. The CDR3 region has the DNA TGTGCCAGCAGACGGGGGGAGGAATACAATGAGCAGTTCTTC. It codes for CASRRGEEYNEQFF. Together with reference TRBV28 and TRBJ2-1, the CDR3 gives the full variable domain: DVKVTQSSRYLVKRTGEKVFLECVQDMDHENMFWYRQDPGLGLRLIYFSYDVKMKEKGDIPEGYSVSREKKERFSLILESASTNQTSMYLCASRRGEEYNEQFFGPGTRLTVL.

This clone showed up just a few times. The genes are TRBV6-6 and TRBJ2-1; 7 nucleotides align to TRBD2. V shed 6 bases, J shed 6 bases, and the junction held 2 bases outside the gene matches. The CDR3 length is 12 residues. Germline lookup yields CDR1 MNHNY and CDR2 SVGAGI (reference sequence). The CDR3 DNA follows: TGTGCCAGCAGCCCGGGAGGCAATGAGCAGTTCTTC. It yields the protein CASSPGGNEQFF.

The chain carries TRBV6-5 and TRBJ2-3, with 11 bases lining up with TRBD2. The CDR3 loop spans 15 amino acids. The trim removed 9 bases at V and 6 bases at J, leaving 11 bases unmatched. CDR1 and CDR2 from the germline V gene are MNHEY and SVGAGI. Here the CDR3 DNA reads TGTGCCAGTCGCGAGACTAGCGGGGATGGCGATACGCAGTATTTT. As protein: CASRETSGDGDTQYF.

This clone was recorded a few times. The chain has TRBV6-5 and TRBJ1-4; 7 nucleotides align to TRBD1. CDR1 is MNHEY and CDR2 is SVGAGI in the germline V gene. The trim removed 2 bases at V and 8 bases at J, leaving 8 bases unmatched. The CDR3 length is 15 residues. The CDR3: CASSYLGVGQEKLFF. The CDR3 DNA reads as TGTGCCAGCAGTTACCTAGGGGTGGGACAGGAAAAACTGTTTTTT.

The chain links TRBV4-2 to TRBJ2-2, with D tentatively TRBD2 (7 bases). The V gene lost 0 bases and the J gene lost 4 bases, with 12 bases spanning the gap. CDR1 and CDR2 from the germline V gene are LGHNA and YNFKEQ. CDR3 size: 16 residues. The CDR3 sequence: CASSQDPGGATGELFF. In DNA, the CDR3 is TGTGCCAGCAGCCAAGATCCGGGGGGCGCCACCGGGGAGCTGTTTTTT.

This clone was detected a few times. The gene calls are TRBV7-9 and TRBJ1-4; D ambiguous. V was pared by 3 bases and J by 8 bases, with 7 bases between. CDR1 is SEHNR and CDR2 is FQNEAQ in the germline V gene (reference sequence). The CDR3 extends over 12 amino acids. Here the CDR3 reads CASSLKEEKLFF. CDR3 DNA: TGTGCCAGCAGCTTGAAAGAGGAAAAACTGTTTTTT.

The chain uses TRBV19 and TRBJ2-3; D is perhaps TRBD2 (6 bases). The V end was cut by 1 base, the J end by 3 bases, with 17 bases between. This CDR3 has 17 amino acids. Germline assignment: CDR1 LNHDA and CDR2 SQIVND (reference sequence). CDR3 protein: CASSIAFSGLGTDTQYF. The CDR3, as DNA: TGTGCCAGTAGTATAGCTTTCAGCGGGCTGGGGACAGATACGCAGTATTTT. The variable domain in full, completed from reference TRBV19 and TRBJ2-3, reads DGGITQSPKYLFRKEGQNVTLSCEQNLNHDAMYWYRQDPGQGLRLIYYSQIVNDFQKGDIAEGYSVSREKKESFPLTVTSAQKNPTAFYLCASSIAFSGLGTDTQYFGPGTRLTVL.

The rearrangement joins TRBV4-1 to TRBJ1-4, with D perhaps TRBD1 (5 bases). The CDR3 has 15 amino acids. In germline, CDR1 is MGHRA, CDR2 YSYEKL. Trimming left V 3 bases short and J 8 bases short, with 16 bases between. The CDR3 reads CASSQGGWDGEKLFF. The CDR3 nucleotides are TGCGCCAGCAGCCAGGGAGGGTGGGACGGGGAAAAACTGTTTTTT.

This chain joins TRBV5-1 and TRBJ1-2; weak D call: TRBD1 (5 bases). V was pared by 4 bases and J by 4 bases, with 14 bases between. The CDR3 has 14 amino acids. Germline CDR1 is SGHRS and CDR2 is YFSETQ. CDR3: CASSPEGEGYGYTF. CDR3 bases: TGCGCCAGCAGCCCCGAAGGGGAGGGCTATGGCTACACCTTC.

The gene calls are TRBV27 and TRBJ2-7; 7 bases agree with TRBD1. Germline CDR1 is MNHEY and CDR2 is SMNVEV (reference sequence). The ends lost 5 bases at V and 6 bases at J; junction bases unmatched: 10. The CDR3 sequence is 14 residues long. For the CDR3, the DNA is TGTGCCAGCAGTCCTCAGACAGGGCCCCTCGAGCAGTACTTC. It translates to CASSPQTGPLEQYF.

The V gene is TRBV5-1, the J gene TRBJ1-2; 8 bases match TRBD1. The V gene's germline CDR1 is SGHRS and CDR2 YFSETQ. The CDR3 runs to 13 residues. The V gene end was trimmed by 3 bases and the J gene end by 5 bases; junction bases not matched to a gene: 3. CDR3 sequence: CASSYGQGYGYTF. For the CDR3, the DNA is TGCGCCAGCAGCTACGGACAGGGATATGGCTACACCTTC.

The chain has TRBV19 and TRBJ2-7; possibly TRBD1 for D (5 bases). CDR3 length equals 11 residues. Germline-derived CDR1 and CDR2 are LNHDA and SQIVND (reference sequence). Trimming removed 6 bases from V and 3 bases from J, with 6 bases in between. The CDR3 loop reads CASRQGYEQYF. In DNA, the CDR3 is TGTGCCAGTAGGCAGGGCTACGAGCAGTACTTC.

This chain connects TRBV6-6 to TRBJ1-5; TRBD1 matches at 9 bases. Germline V CDR1 and CDR2: MNHNY, SVGAGI (reference sequence). Trimming at V came to 7 bases and at J to 0 bases, leaving 4 bases not matched to a gene. The CDR3 is 15 residues long. The chain's CDR3 is CASKRTGASNQPQHF. The CDR3 nucleotides read TGTGCCAGCAAGCGGACAGGGGCTAGCAATCAGCCCCAGCATTTT.